This is a list of T cell receptor beta chains from one sample in a study of shared clonotypes between healthy human individuals. TCRdb's copy holds only in-frame clones and misses some; the assay was immunoSEQ multiplex PCR. This table has under 150,000 clones, about 62% appearing once. The sequenced sample was memory CD8+ T cells sorted from blood. All receptors derive from a woman between 25 and 40 years old in good health. The CDR3 runs from the conserved cysteine through the conserved F or W. The D gene is left open where the match is weak. Clone size, where shown, is once, few, many, or a class for clones that have expanded.

CDR3aa: CASSARLAGAYEQYF
CDR3nt: TGTGCCAGCTCAGCACGACTAGCGGGAGCCTACGAGCAGTACTTC
abundance: -
d_gene: TRBD2
j_gene: TRBJ2-7
v_gene: TRBV18

CDR3aa: CASSQAPSTGINQPQHF
CDR3nt: TGCGCCAGCAGCCAAGCCCCTTCGACAGGGATCAATCAGCCCCAGCATTTT
abundance: -
d_gene: TRBD1
j_gene: TRBJ1-5
v_gene: TRBV4-1

CDR3aa: CASSFARNEQYF
CDR3nt: TGTGCCAGCAGCTTTGCTAGGAACGAGCAGTACTTC
abundance: few
d_gene: -
j_gene: TRBJ2-7
v_gene: TRBV7-8

CDR3aa: CASSFRQQLDEQYF
CDR3nt: TGTGCCAGCAGTTTCCGACAGCAGCTAGACGAGCAGTACTTC
abundance: -
d_gene: -
j_gene: TRBJ2-7
v_gene: TRBV6-5

CDR3aa: CASSQEGPNPTGELFF
CDR3nt: TGCGCCAGCAGCCAGGAGGGACCCAATCCCACCGGGGAGCTGTTTTTT
abundance: -
d_gene: -
j_gene: TRBJ2-2
v_gene: TRBV4-1

CDR3aa: CASSQDGLENTEAFF
CDR3nt: TGCGCCAGCAGCCAAGATGGCCTCGAGAACACTGAAGCTTTCTTT
abundance: -
d_gene: -
j_gene: TRBJ1-1
v_gene: TRBV4-1

CDR3aa: CASSYGEGNYNEQYF
CDR3nt: TGTGCCAGCAGTTACGGGGAGGGTAACTACAACGAGCAGTACTTC
abundance: -
d_gene: TRBD2
j_gene: TRBJ2-7
v_gene: TRBV6-6

CDR3aa: CASSMICEQFF
CDR3nt: TGTGCCAGCTCTATGATCTGCGAGCAGTTCTTC
abundance: -
d_gene: -
j_gene: TRBJ2-1
v_gene: TRBV10-3

CDR3aa: CASSLALTGGYEQYF
CDR3nt: TGTGCCAGCAGCTTAGCGTTGACAGGGGGCTACGAGCAGTACTTC
abundance: -
d_gene: TRBD1
j_gene: TRBJ2-7
v_gene: TRBV7-6

CDR3aa: CASSSIGAGNTIYF
CDR3nt: TGTGCCAGCAGCTCTATCGGGGCGGGAAACACCATATATTTT
abundance: -
d_gene: -
j_gene: TRBJ1-3
v_gene: TRBV5-4

CDR3aa: CASQGLAVTGELFF
CDR3nt: TGTGCCAGCCAGGGACTAGCGGTCACCGGGGAGCTGTTTTTT
abundance: -
d_gene: TRBD2
j_gene: TRBJ2-2
v_gene: TRBV19

CDR3aa: CASSPFFLAGEVKFYEQYF
CDR3nt: TGCGCCAGCAGCCCGTTTTTCCTCGCGGGAGAAGTAAAGTTCTACGAGCAGTACTTC
abundance: few
d_gene: TRBD2
j_gene: TRBJ2-7
v_gene: TRBV4-1

CDR3aa: CASSGLQVTEAFF
CDR3nt: TGTGCCAGCAGTGGACTACAGGTAACTGAAGCTTTCTTT
abundance: many
d_gene: -
j_gene: TRBJ1-1
v_gene: TRBV25-1

CDR3aa: CASSYTGVSNQPQHF
CDR3nt: TGTGCCAGCAGTTACACAGGGGTGAGCAATCAGCCCCAGCATTTT
abundance: -
d_gene: TRBD1
j_gene: TRBJ1-5
v_gene: TRBV6-5

CDR3aa: CASSQVVGKGTGELFF
CDR3nt: TGTGCCAGCAGCCAAGTGGTCGGGAAGGGGACCGGGGAGCTGTTTTTT
abundance: -
d_gene: -
j_gene: TRBJ2-2
v_gene: TRBV4-2

CDR3aa: CASSPLGVGGELFF
CDR3nt: TGCGCCAGCAGCCCCCTCGGGGTAGGCGGGGAGCTGTTTTTT
abundance: few
d_gene: -
j_gene: TRBJ2-2
v_gene: TRBV4-1

CDR3aa: CASSLLAGGPMETQYF
CDR3nt: TGTGCCAGCAGTTTATTAGCGGGAGGGCCGATGGAGACCCAGTACTTC
abundance: -
d_gene: TRBD2
j_gene: TRBJ2-5
v_gene: TRBV28

CDR3aa: CASSRPPLAEPDDEQFF
CDR3nt: TGTGCCAGCAGCCGACCCCCACTAGCGGAGCCAGACGATGAGCAGTTCTTC
abundance: -
d_gene: TRBD2
j_gene: TRBJ2-1
v_gene: TRBV11-2

CDR3aa: CASSLDPGSPYNSPLHF
CDR3nt: TGTGCCAGCAGTTTAGATCCTGGCTCCCCCTATAATTCACCCCTCCACTTT
abundance: -
d_gene: -
j_gene: TRBJ1-6
v_gene: TRBV28

CDR3aa: CASSEGYGGQGRNYGYTF
CDR3nt: TGTGCCAGCAGCGAGGGGTATGGGGGACAGGGTCGTAACTATGGCTACACCTTC
abundance: -
d_gene: TRBD1
j_gene: TRBJ1-2
v_gene: TRBV2

CDR3aa: CASSIRSGYYNEQFF
CDR3nt: TGTGCCAGTAGTATTAGGAGCGGTTACTACAATGAGCAGTTCTTC
abundance: -
d_gene: -
j_gene: TRBJ2-1
v_gene: TRBV19

CDR3aa: CASSPRRGIYNEQFF
CDR3nt: TGTGCCAGCAGCCCCAGGCGTGGGATCTACAATGAGCAGTTCTTC
abundance: -
d_gene: -
j_gene: TRBJ2-1
v_gene: TRBV7-9

CDR3aa: CASSFSKGKGGNTIYF
CDR3nt: TGTGCCAGCAGCTTCTCAAAGGGGAAAGGTGGAAACACCATATATTTT
abundance: -
d_gene: -
j_gene: TRBJ1-3
v_gene: TRBV7-9

CDR3aa: CASSLIDRDTIYF
CDR3nt: TGTGCCAGCAGCTTAATAGATAGAGACACCATATATTTT
abundance: -
d_gene: -
j_gene: TRBJ1-3
v_gene: TRBV13

CDR3aa: CASSLGLDEQYF
CDR3nt: TGTGCCAGCAGCTTGGGTTTAGACGAGCAGTACTTC
abundance: once
d_gene: -
j_gene: TRBJ2-7
v_gene: TRBV11-2

CDR3aa: CASSLNWGVTDTQYF
CDR3nt: TGCGCCAGCAGCTTGAACTGGGGGGTCACAGATACGCAGTATTTT
abundance: once
d_gene: -
j_gene: TRBJ2-3
v_gene: TRBV5-1

CDR3aa: CAWSVGGGADTQYF
CDR3nt: TGTGCCTGGAGTGTCGGAGGGGGGGCAGATACGCAGTATTTT
abundance: -
d_gene: -
j_gene: TRBJ2-3
v_gene: TRBV30

CDR3aa: CASRHIYRGIGEKLFF
CDR3nt: TGTGCCAGCAGACATATATACAGGGGAATAGGCGAAAAACTGTTTTTT
abundance: -
d_gene: TRBD1
j_gene: TRBJ1-4
v_gene: TRBV27